These 29 T cell receptor beta chains originate from one sample sequenced in a study of blood T cell repertoires in COVID-19. Clones were read by immunoSEQ multiplex PCR, and TCRdb kept only the in-frame ones, dropping some. The data show a few hundred thousand clones, about nine tenths seen once. Sequencing was done on a sample of PBMCs or T cells enriched from blood (not recorded which). The origin of the receptors is a woman aged 18 to 35 who had recovered from COVID-19.

J is TRBJ2-3 and V is TRBV13, with 10 bases aligning to TRBD2. Germline V gives CDR1 PRHDT, CDR2 FYEKMQ (reference sequence). The ends lost 2 bases at V and 2 bases at J; junction bases unmatched: 7. The CDR3 is made up of 17 amino acids. DNA for the CDR3: TGTGCCAGCAGCTTACTCCTAGCGGGGGATCACACAGATACGCAGTATTTT. Translated: CASSLLLAGDHTDTQYF.

The chain has TRBV7-9 and TRBJ2-7; maybe TRBD1 (6 bases). The CDR3 is made up of 14 amino acids. V lost 5 bases and J lost 2, with 13 bases in between. Germline CDR1 is SEHNR and CDR2 is FQNEAQ (reference sequence). CDR3 region: CASSRDRQTYEQYF. The CDR3 DNA reads TGTGCCAGCAGCAGAGACAGGCAAACCTACGAGCAGTACTTC. Combining the CDR3 with reference TRBV7-9 and TRBJ2-7 gives the whole variable domain DTGVSQNPRHKITKRGQNVTFRCDPISEHNRLYWYRQTLGQGPEFLTYFQNEAQLEKSRLLSDRFSAERPKGSFSTLEIQRTEQGDSAMYLCASSRDRQTYEQYFGPGTRLTVT.

This clone was detected only once. The genes are TRBV19 and TRBJ1-2; tentatively, D is TRBD1 (5 bases). CDR3 length: 15 residues. Germline CDR1 reads LNHDA; CDR2 reads SQIVND (reference sequence). V was trimmed by 2 bases and J by 6 bases, leaving 16 bases between them. CDR3 sequence reads: CASSIMEGLTNGYTF. In nucleotides, the CDR3 is TGTGCCAGTAGTATAATGGAGGGGCTGACGAATGGCTACACCTTC. The whole variable domain, remainder taken from reference TRBV19 and TRBJ1-2, is DGGITQSPKYLFRKEGQNVTLSCEQNLNHDAMYWYRQDPGQGLRLIYYSQIVNDFQKGDIAEGYSVSREKKESFPLTVTSAQKNPTAFYLCASSIMEGLTNGYTFGSGTRLTVV.

This chain links TRBV11-2 with TRBJ2-7; 10 nucleotides match TRBD1. After removal of 6 bases from V and 4 bases from J, the junction contained 12 bases not matched to a gene. The CDR3 runs 16 residues. Germline lookup yields CDR1 SGHAT and CDR2 FQNNGV. The CDR3 coding sequence is TGTGCCAGCAGTCGCCCCCAAGGGGGACAGGGGTACGAGCAGTACTTC. Residues: CASSRPQGGQGYEQYF.

The genes are TRBV24-1 and TRBJ2-2, with 14 bases identical to TRBD2. The trim removed 2 bases at V and 7 bases at J, leaving 5 bases unmatched. Germline lookup yields CDR1 KGHDR and CDR2 SFDVKD. This CDR3 has 17 residues. The CDR3 region has the DNA TGTGCCACCAGTGATTGGACTAGCGGGGGGTTCGGCGGGGAGCTGTTTTTT. Its protein product is CATSDWTSGGFGGELFF.

The chain uses TRBV5-4 and TRBJ1-1; D is ambiguous. V was shortened by 5 bases and J by 1 base, with 15 bases between the two germline ends. This CDR3 is built from 15 residues. From germline, CDR1 is SGHNT and CDR2 YYREEE (reference sequence). The CDR3 DNA reads as TGTGCCAGCAGGAGGCGCGGCGGGGAGAACACTGAAGCTTTCTTT. This sequence encodes CASRRRGGENTEAFF.

In the case of this clone: Distinct nucleotide sequences in the sample also encode this CDR3. V is TRBV5-1 and J is TRBJ1-1; unclear D gene. The CDR3 totals 13 residues. Trimming shortened V by 0 bases and J by 3 bases, and 6 bases separated the two germline ends. Germline lookup yields CDR1 SGHRS and CDR2 YFSETQ. Here the CDR3 reads CASSLGRDTEAFF. CDR3 nucleotides: TGCGCCAGCAGCTTGGGGAGGGACACTGAAGCTTTCTTT.

On this clone itself: The same CDR3 is also encoded by other DNA sequences in this sample. The rearrangement uses TRBV19 and TRBJ2-5; tentatively, D is TRBD2 (6 bases). V dropped 4 bases and J dropped 6 bases, with 21 bases sitting between them. The CDR3 loop spans 16 amino acids. The germline V gene encodes CDR1 LNHDA and CDR2 SQIVND (reference sequence). CDR3 DNA sequence: TGTGCCAGTAGTAGGGCCCGCGGGGAGGTCTTGAAGACCCAGTACTTC. The encoded protein is CASSRARGEVLKTQYF.

V and J are TRBV19 and TRBJ1-1; possible D gene TRBD1, 5 bases. The CDR3 covers 14 residues. V lost 7 bases and J lost 2, with 14 bases in between. The V gene's germline CDR1 is LNHDA and CDR2 SQIVND (reference sequence). The CDR3 here is CASNPTVHNTEAFF. The CDR3, as DNA: TGTGCCAGTAACCCGACAGTTCACAACACTGAAGCTTTCTTT.

This chain connects TRBV27 to TRBJ2-1; 10 positions match TRBD2. CDR1 and CDR2 (germline): MNHEY, SMNVEV (reference sequence). CDR3 length: 14 residues. The ends lost 3 bases at V and 7 bases at J; junction bases unmatched: 3. CDR3 residues: CASSLGTSVNEQFF. The CDR3 nucleotides are TGTGCCAGCAGTTTGGGGACTAGCGTTAATGAGCAGTTCTTC.

The rearrangement links TRBV19 to TRBJ1-5; 7 nucleotides line up with TRBD1. Germline loops: CDR1 LNHDA, CDR2 SQIVND (reference sequence). The CDR3 has 15 amino acids. After removal of 0 bases from V and 5 bases from J, the junction contained 4 bases not matched to a gene. The CDR3 here is CASSIETGKDQPQHF. CDR3 nucleotide sequence: TGTGCCAGTAGTATAGAGACAGGGAAAGATCAGCCCCAGCATTTT.

The CDR3 reads CASSEHWGQGDGYTF. The CDR3 bases are TGTGCCAGCAGTGAACACTGGGGACAGGGGGATGGCTACACCTTC. This chain joins TRBV2 and TRBJ1-2, with 11 bases aligning to TRBD1. Germline trimming cut 2 bases from V and 6 bases from J; bases unmatched to any gene: 5. The CDR3 covers 15 residues. CDR1 is SNHLY and CDR2 is FYNNEI in the germline V gene.

V is TRBV13 and J is TRBJ2-5, with D possibly being TRBD2 (5 bases). Germline V CDR1 and CDR2: PRHDT, FYEKMQ (reference sequence). V lost 0 bases and J 1 base, leaving 9 bases between the germline ends. The CDR3 spans 15 residues. The CDR3 spells CASSLGGGGQETQYF. CDR3 in DNA: TGTGCCAGCAGCTTAGGTGGCGGAGGCCAAGAGACCCAGTACTTC.

In this sample, this clone turned up once. This chain links TRBV27 with TRBJ1-1, with 7 nucleotides matching TRBD1. The CDR3 contains 15 residues. The J segment lost 5 bases and the V segment lost 3 bases, leaving 9 bases of the junction unmatched. The V gene's germline CDR1 is MNHEY and CDR2 SMNVEV (reference sequence). The DNA of the CDR3 is TGTGCCAGCAGTTTCACAGGGGCCTCGCGAACTGAAGCTTTCTTT. This codes for CASSFTGASRTEAFF.

The chain recombines TRBV15 with TRBJ2-7; 7 bases map to TRBD2. Germline loops: CDR1 LNHNV, CDR2 YYDKDF (reference sequence). Trimming cost V 3 bases and J 3 bases; bases outside gene matches: 5. The CDR3 runs to 14 residues. The CDR3 DNA reads TGTGCCACCAGCAGGACGCGGGGGAGCTACGAGCAGTACTTC. This sequence encodes CATSRTRGSYEQYF.

The genes are TRBV19 and TRBJ1-4; D call uncertain. The germline V gene has CDR1 LNHDA and CDR2 SQIVND (reference sequence). V lost 10 bases to trimming and J lost 7 bases, with 13 bases between them. CDR3 length: 12 residues. This CDR3 reads CATRELGEKLFF. DNA of the CDR3: TGTGCCACCCGGGAGCTAGGTGAAAAACTGTTTTTT.

The chain employs TRBV7-3 and TRBJ1-2; no clear D. Germline V gives CDR1 SGHTA, CDR2 FQGTGA. There are 14 residues in the CDR3. V was pared by 4 bases and J by 6 bases, with 15 bases between. This CDR3 is CASSSPSRYDGYTF. DNA of the CDR3: TGTGCCAGCAGCTCTCCCAGCAGGTATGATGGCTACACCTTC.

This clone was seen a single time. The rearrangement joins TRBV5-6 to TRBJ1-6; 7 bases match TRBD1. This CDR3 has 15 amino acids. Germline V gene lookup returns CDR1 SGHDT and CDR2 YYEEEE. V gave up 1 base and J gave up 4 bases; unmatched junction bases: 2. CDR3: CASSLWGQYNSPLHF. CDR3 DNA sequence: TGTGCCAGCAGCTTGTGGGGACAGTATAATTCACCCCTCCACTTT. The variable domain in full, completed from reference TRBV5-6 and TRBJ1-6, reads DAGVTQSPTHLIKTRGQQVTLRCSPKSGHDTVSWYQQALGQGPQFIFQYYEEEERQRGNFPDRFSGHQFPNYSSELNVNALLLGDSALYLCASSLWGQYNSPLHFGNGTRLTVT.

The V call is TRBV7-2, the J call TRBJ2-1, with no clear D. V gave up 0 bases and J gave up 9 bases, with 15 bases separating them. CDR3 size: 15 residues. Germline-derived CDR1 and CDR2 are SGHTA and FQGNSA. The CDR3 sequence is CASSLAPGPLGEQFF. For the CDR3, the DNA is TGTGCCAGCAGCTTAGCTCCGGGTCCTCTCGGTGAGCAGTTCTTC.

The chain links TRBV27 to TRBJ1-5, with 10 positions matching TRBD1. The CDR3 runs 17 residues. The J segment lost 6 bases and the V segment lost 6 bases, leaving 14 bases of the junction unmatched. Germline V lookup: CDR1 MNHEY, CDR2 SMNVEV (reference sequence). In DNA form, the CDR3 reads TGTGCCAGCAGGCGTGGGGGGGACAGGGGTATATCTCAGCCCCAGCATTTT. Translating it yields CASRRGGDRGISQPQHF.

The V and J genes are TRBV6-5 and TRBJ1-5; D unresolved. The CDR3 sequence is 13 residues long. Germline assignment: CDR1 MNHEY and CDR2 SVGAGI. Trimming removed 6 bases from V and 5 bases from J, with 11 bases in between. The CDR3 nucleotides read TGTGCCAGCAGCCCAGTGGGAGATCAGCCCCAGCATTTT. This gives the protein CASSPVGDQPQHF.

This clone was seen once. The CDR3 nucleotides are TGTGCCAGCAGTTACTCGATTACAGGGAACTATGGCTACACCTTC. Translation gives CASSYSITGNYGYTF. J is TRBJ1-2 and V is TRBV6-5, with D perhaps TRBD1 (6 bases). The germline V gene encodes CDR1 MNHEY and CDR2 SVGAGI. The CDR3 sequence is 15 residues long. V lost 0 bases and J lost 2, with 10 bases in between.

This clone has only one observation. The chain couples TRBV30 to TRBJ1-2, with unresolved D. Germline lookup yields CDR1 GTSNPN and CDR2 SVGIG (reference sequence). This CDR3 has 13 amino acids. CDR3 residues: CACRHASTYGYTF. CDR3 DNA sequence: TGTGCATGCAGACACGCCTCGACGTATGGCTACACCTTC.

The chain recombines TRBV6-5 with TRBJ1-2; D perhaps matches TRBD1 (5 bases). The CDR3 has 13 residues. Per germline, CDR1 MNHEY and CDR2 SVGAGI. The ends were cut back, 7 bases at V and 8 bases at J, with 17 bases in the middle. The CDR3 DNA reads TGTGCCAGCATAGGTGGGCAGGGCGGCGGCTACACCTTC. Amino acid sequence: CASIGGQGGGYTF.

The rearrangement uses TRBV6-1 and TRBJ2-1; 10 bases are a match to TRBD2. The V gene's germline CDR1 is MNHNS and CDR2 SASEGT. After removal of 1 base from V and 7 bases from J, the junction contained 7 bases not matched to a gene. The CDR3 has 16 amino acids. The CDR3 nucleotides read TGTGCCAGCAGTGAAGATCCAGCGGGGGGGCCTAATGAGCAGTTCTTC. Protein product: CASSEDPAGGPNEQFF.

This clone has just one count. This chain connects TRBV19 to TRBJ1-6, with unresolved D. The CDR3 spans 15 residues. The ends were cut back, 3 bases at V and 0 bases at J, with 6 bases in the middle. Per the germline V gene, CDR1 is LNHDA and CDR2 is SQIVND (reference sequence). The CDR3 region is CASSMGSSYNSPLHF. DNA of the CDR3: TGTGCCAGTAGTATGGGGAGCTCCTATAATTCACCCCTCCACTTT.

In DNA form, the CDR3 reads TGTGCCAGCATCCGGGGGACAGGCAATTCACCCCTCCACTTT. This codes for CASIRGTGNSPLHF. V and J are TRBV6-5 and TRBJ1-6; TRBD1 aligns across 8 bases. V dropped 7 bases and J dropped 7; count of bases not matched to a gene: 6. This CDR3 region has 14 residues. Germline V gene sequence: CDR1 MNHEY, CDR2 SVGAGI.

The chain links TRBV4-1 to TRBJ1-2, with 11 bases lining up with TRBD1. The trim removed 0 bases at V and 8 bases at J, leaving 11 bases unmatched. Germline V CDR1 and CDR2: MGHRA, YSYEKL. The CDR3 has 17 residues. CDR3 residues: CASSQDVTDRGREGYTF. The CDR3 DNA reads as TGCGCCAGCAGCCAAGATGTGACGGACAGGGGGCGCGAAGGCTACACCTTC.

This clone has a single count. This CDR3 is also generated by other DNA sequences in the sample. The chain uses TRBV5-1 and TRBJ1-1, with TRBD1 matching 8 bases. V was pared by 2 bases and J by 4 bases, with 4 bases of the junction left unmatched. CDR3 length equals 14 residues. The germline CDR1 and CDR2 sequences are SGHRS and YFSETQ. Here the CDR3 reads CASSFQGAGTEAFF. For the CDR3, the DNA is TGCGCCAGCAGCTTCCAGGGGGCGGGCACTGAAGCTTTCTTT. Full variable domain (remainder filled in from reference TRBV5-1 and TRBJ1-1): KAGVTQTPRYLIKTRGQQVTLSCSPISGHRSVSWYQQTPGQGLQFLFEYFSETQRNKGNFPGRFSGRQFSNSRSEMNVSTLELGDSALYLCASSFQGAGTEAFFGQGTRLTVV.